This T cell receptor beta chain comes out of a study of blood T cell repertoires in COVID-19. Across the whole study: The United States, Italy and Spain were the sources of the acute and convalescent COVID-19 samples.

The CDR3 has 15 residues. V shed 1 base and J 4 bases; nucleotides not matched to a gene: 5. Germline CDR1 and CDR2: SGHTA and FQGNSA. The table came from immunoSEQ multiplex PCR; TCRdb's copy has only in-frame clones and leaves some out. The sample lists some 200,000 clones, just under 85% occurring once. Material for sequencing was peripheral blood. The chain links TRBV7-2 to TRBJ2-7; 9 bases are shared with TRBD1. This TCR was recovered from a woman in her fifties or sixties with active or convalescent COVID-19. CDR3 in amino acids: CASSLVWTGVYEQYF. CDR3 coding DNA: TGTGCCAGCAGCTTAGTGTGGACAGGGGTTTACGAGCAGTACTTC.